The 10 T cell receptor beta chains below come from one sample, sequenced in a study of T cell responses to AZD1222 COVID-19 vaccine. TCRdb keeps only in-frame clones here, not all; method: immunoSEQ multiplex PCR. The data show some 150,000 clones, with about 90% seen just once and roughly 5% held by the top ten. The sample in question was peripheral blood, obtained on day 0 of MenACWY control vaccination. Receptors originate from an adult in good health.

The chain couples TRBV6-2 or TRBV6-3 to TRBJ2-5; maybe TRBD2 (6 bases). This CDR3 spans 11 amino acids. The V gene's germline CDR1 is MNHEY and CDR2 SVGEGT. V lost 6 bases to trimming and J lost 7 bases, with 9 bases between them. Here the CDR3 DNA reads TGTGCCAGCAGCCACGGGGGGACCCAGTACTTC. Residues: CASSHGGTQYF.

The genes are TRBV5-6 and TRBJ1-6, with D hard to call. Trimming took 1 base from V and 0 from J, leaving 11 bases between them. The CDR3 runs 17 residues. Per germline, CDR1 SGHDT and CDR2 YYEEEE. This CDR3 is CASSLFGESSYNSPLHF. For the CDR3, the DNA is TGTGCCAGCAGCTTGTTTGGGGAGAGCTCCTATAATTCACCCCTCCACTTT.

This clone came up once. V gene TRBV5-1 combines with J gene TRBJ2-7; D ambiguous. The V gene's germline CDR1 is SGHRS and CDR2 YFSETQ. The length of the CDR3 is 12 residues. Trimming pared 10 bases from V and 6 bases from J, leaving 17 bases between. CDR3 bases: TGCGCCCCCAGAGGAGACGGCCTCGAGCAGTACGTC. Translation: CAPRGDGLEQYV.

CDR3 amino acids: CASSESQSTEQFF. The DNA for the CDR3 is TGTGCCAGCAGTGAATCCCAGTCGACCGAGCAGTTCTTC. The chain has TRBV2 and TRBJ2-1; D uncertain. This CDR3 has 13 residues. Deletions cut 2 bases from V and 10 bases from J, with 12 bases between. Germline-derived CDR1 and CDR2 are SNHLY and FYNNEI.

This chain links TRBV29-1 with TRBJ2-1; D is ambiguous. Germline V gene data show CDR1 as SQVTM and CDR2 as ANQGSEA. The CDR3 extends over 11 amino acids. The CDR3 coding sequence is TGCAGTGGCCTGGACTACAATGAGCAGTTCTTC. Translated, it gives CSGLDYNEQFF.

The CDR3 sequence: CASSLAGMQETQYF. The CDR3 DNA reads TGTGCCAGCAGTCTCGCAGGGATGCAAGAGACCCAGTACTTC. J is TRBJ2-5 and V is TRBV28; D possibly corresponds to TRBD1 (5 bases). The CDR3 covers 14 residues. Trimming took off 5 bases at V and 2 bases at J, with 12 bases between the two ends. Germline CDR1 is MDHEN and CDR2 is SYDVKM.

The CDR3 is CASSPRADRGNTIYF. CDR3 in DNA: TGTGCCAGCTCACCACGAGCGGATCGGGGAAACACCATATATTTT. The J gene is TRBJ1-3, the V gene TRBV18; D not resolved. Germline V lookup: CDR1 KGHSH, CDR2 LQKENI. Trimming took off 1 base at V and 4 bases at J, with 11 bases between the two ends. The CDR3 runs 15 residues. Full variable domain (rest looked up from reference TRBV18 and TRBJ1-3): NAGVMQNPRHLVRRRGQEARLRCSPMKGHSHVYWYRQLPEEGLKFMVYLQKENIIDESGMPKERFSAEFPKEGPSILRIQQVVRGDSAAYFCASSPRADRGNTIYFGEGSWLTVV.

This clone came up once. V gene TRBV5-1 combines with J gene TRBJ2-3, with TRBD2 identical over 11 bases. The V gene's germline CDR1 is SGHRS and CDR2 YFSETQ. V dropped 3 bases and J dropped 5; count of bases not matched to a gene: 5. The CDR3 runs to 15 residues. CDR3 DNA sequence: TGCGCCAGCAGCTCGGGACTAGCGGAAGTAGATACGCAGTATTTT. Translating it yields CASSSGLAEVDTQYF.

This chain uses TRBV10-1 with TRBJ1-5; no clear D. The CDR3 contains 16 residues. The V gene lost 9 bases and the J gene lost 1 base, with 19 bases spanning the gap. The germline gives CDR1 WNHNN, CDR2 SYGVQD (reference sequence). Here the CDR3 DNA reads TGCGCCAGTTTCCCCCAGGATCCCGCGAGCAATCAGCCCCAGCATTTT. It translates to CASFPQDPASNQPQHF.

The chain couples TRBV7-2 to TRBJ1-1, with no clear D. From germline, CDR1 is SGHTA and CDR2 FQGNSA. This CDR3 is built from 17 residues. V dropped 5 bases and J dropped 0 bases, with 19 bases sitting between them. The CDR3 DNA sequence: TGTGCCAGCAGCCTGATCTCGGGGTCCCTTATGAACACTGAAGCTTTCTTT. This gives the protein CASSLISGSLMNTEAFF.